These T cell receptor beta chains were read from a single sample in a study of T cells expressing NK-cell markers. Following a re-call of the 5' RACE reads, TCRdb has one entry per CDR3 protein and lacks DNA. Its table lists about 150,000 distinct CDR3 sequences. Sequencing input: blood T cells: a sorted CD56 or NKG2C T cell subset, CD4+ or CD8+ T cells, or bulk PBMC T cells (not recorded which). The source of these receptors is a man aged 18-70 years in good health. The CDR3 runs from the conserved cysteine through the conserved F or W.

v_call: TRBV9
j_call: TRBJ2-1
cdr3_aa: CASSVNAGSYNEQFF

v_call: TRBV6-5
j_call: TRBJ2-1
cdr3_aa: CASSYPAGGHMNEQFF

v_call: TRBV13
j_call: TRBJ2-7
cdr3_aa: CASSSRINGGLYEQYF

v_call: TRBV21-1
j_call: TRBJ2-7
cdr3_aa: CASQTGGPYEQYF

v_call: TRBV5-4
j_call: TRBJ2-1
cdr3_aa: CASSSGLGWEQFF

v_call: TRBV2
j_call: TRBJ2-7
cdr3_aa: CASNSGTGAYEQYF

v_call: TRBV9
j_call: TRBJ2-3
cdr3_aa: CASSPPEGTSTDTQYF

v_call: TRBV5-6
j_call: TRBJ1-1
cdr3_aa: CASSLEGVTNTEAFF

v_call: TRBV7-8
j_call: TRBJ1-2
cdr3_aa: CASSLVPDRVGYGYTF

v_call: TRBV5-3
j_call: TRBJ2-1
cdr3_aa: CARRKGRGDGDEQFF

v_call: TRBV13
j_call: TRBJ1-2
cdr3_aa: CASSGQTGDRYFDGYTF

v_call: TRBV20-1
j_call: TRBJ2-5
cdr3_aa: CSARGLGTSYQETQYF

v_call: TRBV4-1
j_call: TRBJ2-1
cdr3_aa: CASSPPLATYSSYNEQFF

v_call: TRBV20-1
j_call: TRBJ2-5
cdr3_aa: CSAGIIADREETQYF

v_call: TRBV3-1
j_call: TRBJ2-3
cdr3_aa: CASSQRISSTDTQYF

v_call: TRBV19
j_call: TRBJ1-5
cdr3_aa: CASRVSGYSREPQHF

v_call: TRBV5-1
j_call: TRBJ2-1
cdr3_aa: CASSRWGDEQFF

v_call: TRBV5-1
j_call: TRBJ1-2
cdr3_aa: CASSSAQGFYGYTF

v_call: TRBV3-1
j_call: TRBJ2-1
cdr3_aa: CASSQITGRVNEQFF

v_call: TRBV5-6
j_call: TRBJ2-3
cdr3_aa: CASSLSLAGALGTDTQYF

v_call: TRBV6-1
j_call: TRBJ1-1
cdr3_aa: CASTKGFKNTEAFF

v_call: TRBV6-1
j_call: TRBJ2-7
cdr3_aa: CASRDLPTYEQYF

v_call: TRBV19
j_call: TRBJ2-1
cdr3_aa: CASSIDGRRGATYNEQFF

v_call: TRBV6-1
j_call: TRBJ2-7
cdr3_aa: CASGWDGNYEQYF

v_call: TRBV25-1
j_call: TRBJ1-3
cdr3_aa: CASSATGHGGNTIYF

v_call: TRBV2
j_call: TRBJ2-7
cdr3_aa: CASSVDHSNPRDYEQYF

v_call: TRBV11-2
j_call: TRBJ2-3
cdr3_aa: CASSPTNASGGDTQYF

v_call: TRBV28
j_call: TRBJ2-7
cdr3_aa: CASSTGGPRGEQYF

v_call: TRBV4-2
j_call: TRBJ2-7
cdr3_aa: CASSHNGQGYEQYF

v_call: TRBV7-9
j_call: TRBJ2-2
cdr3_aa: CASSLEGFSGNTGELFF

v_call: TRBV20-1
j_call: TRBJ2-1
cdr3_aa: CSASGATSGAVSYNEQFF

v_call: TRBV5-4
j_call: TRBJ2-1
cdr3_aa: CASSDWTAQYNEQFF